Presented here are 14 T cell receptor beta chains from one specimen sequenced in a study of blood T cell repertoires in COVID-19. Here immunoSEQ multiplex PCR was the method, and the copy in TCRdb shows in-frame clones only, minus some. The top ten hold approximately 3.8% of the sample, which has 53,000 or so clones, around three quarters seen once. Sequenced sample: peripheral blood. The source of these receptors is a man between 60 and 75 years old with acute or convalescent COVID-19.

The chain carries TRBV30 and TRBJ2-6, with D possibly matching TRBD1 (5 bases). V lost 0 bases and J lost 1, with 13 bases in between. CDR1 is GTSNPN and CDR2 is SVGIG in the germline V gene (reference sequence). CDR3 length equals 17 residues. DNA for the CDR3: TGTGCCTGGAGTGTCTCGCGGACACCGTCTGGGGCCAACGTCCTGACTTTC. It yields the protein CAWSVSRTPSGANVLTF.

V gene TRBV27 combines with J gene TRBJ2-3; possible D gene TRBD2, 6 bases. The CDR3 runs to 18 residues. Germline loops: CDR1 MNHEY, CDR2 SMNVEV (reference sequence). The V gene lost 3 bases and the J gene lost 2 bases, with 21 bases spanning the gap. CDR3 loop: CASSFLRDSQSPTDTQYF. CDR3 sequence (DNA): TGTGCCAGCAGTTTCTTGAGGGACTCCCAATCCCCCACAGATACGCAGTATTTT.

The chain couples TRBV2 to TRBJ2-7; unclear D gene. Trimming removed 3 bases from V and 2 bases from J, with 5 bases in between. The CDR3 loop spans 12 amino acids. Germline V lookup: CDR1 SNHLY, CDR2 FYNNEI. This CDR3 reads CASSDAAYEQYF. As DNA, the CDR3 is TGTGCCAGCAGTGACGCAGCCTACGAGCAGTACTTC.

The chain employs TRBV28 and TRBJ1-6; D perhaps matches TRBD1 (5 bases). There are 17 residues in the CDR3. Germline assignment: CDR1 MDHEN and CDR2 SYDVKM. Trimming cost V 10 bases and J 6 bases, with 25 bases left between them. CDR3: CATKGVSGQSSNSPLHF. CDR3 coding DNA: TGTGCCACCAAGGGTGTCTCAGGGCAGTCAAGTAATTCACCCCTCCACTTT.

This chain links TRBV27 with TRBJ2-2; weak D call: TRBD1 (5 bases). Between the trimmed V and J ends, which lost 5 bases and 8 bases, there was a span of 12 bases. Germline CDR1 reads MNHEY; CDR2 reads SMNVEV (reference sequence). The CDR3 runs to 13 residues. The DNA of the CDR3 is TGTGCCAGCAGTCTACAGGTGGCGGGGGAGCTGTTTTTT. This translates into CASSLQVAGELFF.

The V and J genes are TRBV2 and TRBJ1-2, with 12 nucleotides matching TRBD1. Germline CDR1 SNHLY, CDR2 FYNNEI. The junction had 16 bases not matched to a gene; V was cut back by 6 bases and J by 8 bases. This CDR3 region has 17 residues. For the CDR3, the DNA is TGTGCCAGCAGGCGGAGGGCGGGACAGGGGGCATCCTGGGGCTACACCTTC. Its protein product is CASRRRAGQGASWGYTF.

The chain links TRBV5-1 to TRBJ2-6; 8 nucleotides align to TRBD1. CDR3 length: 16 amino acids. The germline V gene encodes CDR1 SGHRS and CDR2 YFSETQ. V was pared by 4 bases and J by 0 bases, with 3 bases of the junction left unmatched. As DNA, the CDR3 is TGCGCCAGCAGCACCGGACAGGGCTCTGGGGCCAACGTCCTGACTTTC. It encodes CASSTGQGSGANVLTF.

The V gene is TRBV27, the J gene TRBJ2-5; D possibly corresponds to TRBD2 (6 bases). The ends were cut back, 3 bases at V and 7 bases at J, with 21 bases in the middle. Germline CDR1 is MNHEY and CDR2 is SMNVEV (reference sequence). The CDR3 length is 16 residues. The CDR3 bases are TGTGCCAGCAGTTTCGGGGCGGGAAGTTCCCTGGTGACCCAGTACTTC. Protein sequence: CASSFGAGSSLVTQYF.

The DNA for the CDR3 is TGTGCCAGCAGGGGGACAGGGGAAATGTACGAGCAGTACTTC. It codes for CASRGTGEMYEQYF. This chain uses TRBV6-4 with TRBJ2-7, with 10 nucleotides matching TRBD1. Trimming cost V 6 bases and J 4 bases; bases outside gene matches: 6. Germline assignment: CDR1 MRHNA and CDR2 SNTAGT. The CDR3 runs to 14 residues.

This chain connects TRBV4-2 to TRBJ2-7, with 7 bases lining up with TRBD2. The V segment lost 0 bases and the J segment 3 bases; nucleotides outside the gene matches: 5. The CDR3 is made up of 15 amino acids. Per germline, CDR1 LGHNA and CDR2 YNFKEQ. The CDR3 coding sequence is TGTGCCAGCAGCCAAGAGGCTAGCGGTTTCTACGAGCAGTACTTC. Encoded protein: CASSQEASGFYEQYF.

The chain couples TRBV27 to TRBJ2-3; 8 bases align to TRBD2. The CDR3 has 14 amino acids. Germline V gives CDR1 MNHEY, CDR2 SMNVEV (reference sequence). With V trimmed by 3 bases and J by 5 bases, 4 bases remained unmatched. The CDR3 region has the DNA TGTGCCAGCAGTTTCGGCGGGAGGCTAGATACGCAGTATTTT. It codes for CASSFGGRLDTQYF.

The chain carries TRBV5-3 and TRBJ2-3; possibly TRBD1 for D (6 bases). TRBV5-3 is an open reading frame whose function is uncertain. This CDR3 has 15 residues. The V gene lost 0 bases and the J gene lost 2 bases, with 10 bases spanning the gap. The CDR3 protein is CARSLGAGDTDTQYF. Written as DNA, the CDR3 is TGTGCCAGAAGCTTGGGGGCAGGGGACACAGATACGCAGTATTTT.

This chain links TRBV5-4 with TRBJ1-5; D is uncertain. The germline CDR1 and CDR2 sequences are SGHNT and YYREEE (reference sequence). CDR3 size: 12 residues. V lost 4 bases and J lost 9, with 11 bases in between. DNA of the CDR3: TGTGCCAGCAGCCTCTACGATGGGCCCCAGCATTTT. Encoded protein: CASSLYDGPQHF.

The genes are TRBV28 and TRBJ2-7; 10 nucleotides match TRBD2. Germline V lookup: CDR1 MDHEN, CDR2 SYDVKM. The CDR3 spans 13 residues. Trimming took 8 bases from V and 7 from J; bases not matched to a gene: 8. CDR3 coding DNA: TGTGCCAGCTCCGGGACTAGCGATCTAGAGCAGTACTTC. Protein sequence: CASSGTSDLEQYF. Combining the CDR3 with reference TRBV28 and TRBJ2-7 gives the whole variable domain DVKVTQSSRYLVKRTGEKVFLECVQDMDHENMFWYRQDPGLGLRLIYFSYDVKMKEKGDIPEGYSVSREKKERFSLILESASTNQTSMYLCASSGTSDLEQYFGPGTRLTVT.